The sample holds many counts of the clone carrying this T cell receptor (beta chain). CDR1 and CDR2 (germline): GTSNPN, SVGIG (reference sequence). Trimming shortened V by 3 bases and J by 5 bases, and 17 bases separated the two germline ends. The CDR3 length is 15 residues. The Seattle site enrolled patients during active infection and followed them longitudinally. Per the original data handling: Amplification with reference gene primers provided the estimates of nucleated cell counts. Only in-frame clones appear in the TCRdb table, and some are missing; sequencing was by immunoSEQ multiplex PCR. That table supplies the V and J calls and clone size; D and trimming were determined from the DNA. The sample records just over 350,000 clones, approximately 86% being singletons. This entry comes from a study of blood T cell repertoires in COVID-19.

Sequencing used peripheral blood. The genes are TRBV30 and TRBJ2-1; D may be TRBD2 (6 bases). The sequence derives from a woman aged 60-75 years with COVID-19, enrolled during active disease. The CDR3, as DNA: TGTGCCTGGAGCGGGGACTTCCGCTCGAACAATGAGCAGTTCTTC. This sequence encodes CAWSGDFRSNNEQFF.